The source of this T cell receptor beta chain is a study of T-cell memory formation after mild COVID-19. A word on this clonotype: Its matching antigen is unknown.

Via MiXCR, TCRdb re-called the 5' RACE reads, giving one row per CDR3 protein. This repertoire shows fewer than 50,000 distinct CDR3 sequences, 7.3% found once; its top ten account for roughly 1.4%. Overall study findings and caveats: A balance of CD4 and CD8 characterized clones contracting day 15 to 85, whereas later expanders leaned CD4+. Some clones that responded were present in memory (sampled pre-infection), which suggests cross-reactive memory joined. Researchers report contracting CD4+ clones mostly in CM and EM, with CD8+ clones in EMRA.

From germline, CDR1 is SQVTM and CDR2 ANQGSEA. V lost 3 bases and J 8 bases, leaving 10 bases between the germline ends. The CDR3 runs to 12 residues. The origin of this receptor is a man younger than 35 who had mild COVID-19 (a few samples of this study predate the infection). Cell type and time point are not known. The J gene is TRBJ1-4, the V gene TRBV29-1, with D possibly TRBD1 on 6 matching bases. Sequences were obtained from PBMCs or a T cell subset sorted from them (not recorded which). CDR3 amino acids: CSVEGRGEKLFF. The CDR3 DNA sequence: TGCAGCGTTGAGGGAAGGGGGGAAAAACTGTTTTTT.